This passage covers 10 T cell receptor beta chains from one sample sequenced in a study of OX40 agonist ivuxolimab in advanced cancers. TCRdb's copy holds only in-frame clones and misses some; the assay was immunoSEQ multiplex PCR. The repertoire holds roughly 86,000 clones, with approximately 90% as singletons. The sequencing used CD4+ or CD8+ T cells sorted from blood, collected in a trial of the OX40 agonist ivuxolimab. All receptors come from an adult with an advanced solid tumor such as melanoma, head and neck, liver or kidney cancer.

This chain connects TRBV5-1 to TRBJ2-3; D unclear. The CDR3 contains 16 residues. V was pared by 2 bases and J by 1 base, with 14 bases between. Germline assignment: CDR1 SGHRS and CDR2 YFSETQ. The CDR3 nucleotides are TGCGCCAGCAGCTTTGGTTTAGGGTGGGGCACAGATACGCAGTATTTT. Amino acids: CASSFGLGWGTDTQYF.

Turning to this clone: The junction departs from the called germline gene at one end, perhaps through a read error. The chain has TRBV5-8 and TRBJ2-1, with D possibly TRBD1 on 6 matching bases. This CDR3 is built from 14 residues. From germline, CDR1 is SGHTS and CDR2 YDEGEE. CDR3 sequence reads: CARSLSPWGHEQFF. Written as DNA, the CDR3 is TGTGCCCGCAGCTTGTCCCCTTGGGGGCATGAGCAGTTCTTC. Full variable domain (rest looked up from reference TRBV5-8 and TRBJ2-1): EAGVTQSPTHLIKTRGQQATLRCSPISGHTSVYWYQQALGLGLQFLLWYDEGEERNRGNFPPRFSGRQFPNYSSELNVNALELEDSALYLCARSLSPWGHEQFFGPGTRLTVL.

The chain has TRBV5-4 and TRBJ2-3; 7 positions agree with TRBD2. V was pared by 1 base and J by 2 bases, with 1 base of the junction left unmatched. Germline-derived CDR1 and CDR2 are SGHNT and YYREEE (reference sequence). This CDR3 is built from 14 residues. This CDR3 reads CASSLSGTTDTQYF. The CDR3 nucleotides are TGTGCCAGCAGCTTGAGCGGGACCACAGATACGCAGTATTTT.

The CDR3 DNA follows: TGCGCCAGCAGCCAAGAGAGTAGGGGGCCTCTAGGCTACACCTTC. This gives the protein CASSQESRGPLGYTF. The rearrangement joins TRBV4-3 to TRBJ1-2; 7 bases agree with TRBD1. J gave up 8 bases and V 0 bases, and 9 bases lay outside the gene matches. The germline V gene encodes CDR1 LGHNA and CDR2 YSLEER. This CDR3 contains 15 residues.

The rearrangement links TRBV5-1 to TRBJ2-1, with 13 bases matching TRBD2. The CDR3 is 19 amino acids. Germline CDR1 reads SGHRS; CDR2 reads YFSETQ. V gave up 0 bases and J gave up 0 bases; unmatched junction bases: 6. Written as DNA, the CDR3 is TGCGCCAGCAGCTTGGAAGGGGGACTAGCGGGGAGCTCCTACAATGAGCAGTTCTTC. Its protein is CASSLEGGLAGSSYNEQFF. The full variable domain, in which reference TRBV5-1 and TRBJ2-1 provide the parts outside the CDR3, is KAGVTQTPRYLIKTRGQQVTLSCSPISGHRSVSWYQQTPGQGLQFLFEYFSETQRNKGNFPGRFSGRQFSNSRSEMNVSTLELGDSALYLCASSLEGGLAGSSYNEQFFGPGTRLTVL.

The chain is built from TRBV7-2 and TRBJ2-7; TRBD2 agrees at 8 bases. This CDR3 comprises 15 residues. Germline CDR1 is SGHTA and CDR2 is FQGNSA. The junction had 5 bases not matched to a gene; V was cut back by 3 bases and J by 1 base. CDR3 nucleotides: TGTGCCAGCAGCTTCGGGACTAGTCGGTCCTACGAGCAGTACTTC. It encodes CASSFGTSRSYEQYF.

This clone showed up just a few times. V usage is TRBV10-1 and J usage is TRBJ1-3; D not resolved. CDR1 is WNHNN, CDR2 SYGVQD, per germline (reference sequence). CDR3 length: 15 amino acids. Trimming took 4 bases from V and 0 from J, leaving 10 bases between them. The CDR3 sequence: CASSAVRNSGNTIYF. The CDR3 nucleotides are TGCGCCAGCAGTGCGGTCAGGAACTCTGGAAACACCATATATTTT.

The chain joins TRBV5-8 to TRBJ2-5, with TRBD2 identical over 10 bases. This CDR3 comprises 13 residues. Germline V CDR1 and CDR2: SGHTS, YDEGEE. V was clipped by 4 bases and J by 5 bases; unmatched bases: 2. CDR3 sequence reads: CASSPGLAETQYF. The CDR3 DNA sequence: TGTGCCAGCAGCCCGGGACTAGCGGAGACCCAGTACTTC.

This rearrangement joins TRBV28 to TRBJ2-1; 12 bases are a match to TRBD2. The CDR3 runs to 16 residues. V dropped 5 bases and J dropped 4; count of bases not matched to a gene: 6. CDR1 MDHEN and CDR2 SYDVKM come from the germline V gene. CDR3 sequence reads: CASSPLTSGRYNEQFF. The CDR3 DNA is TGTGCCAGCAGTCCGTTGACTAGCGGGAGATACAATGAGCAGTTCTTC.

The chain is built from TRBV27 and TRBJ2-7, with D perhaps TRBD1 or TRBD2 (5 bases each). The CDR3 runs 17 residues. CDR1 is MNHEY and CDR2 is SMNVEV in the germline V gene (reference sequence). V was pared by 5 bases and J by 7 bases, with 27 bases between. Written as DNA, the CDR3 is TGTGCCAGCAGTCCGTTGAGGGGCTCCACCCAGCTTTGGGAGCAGTACTTC. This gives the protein CASSPLRGSTQLWEQYF.